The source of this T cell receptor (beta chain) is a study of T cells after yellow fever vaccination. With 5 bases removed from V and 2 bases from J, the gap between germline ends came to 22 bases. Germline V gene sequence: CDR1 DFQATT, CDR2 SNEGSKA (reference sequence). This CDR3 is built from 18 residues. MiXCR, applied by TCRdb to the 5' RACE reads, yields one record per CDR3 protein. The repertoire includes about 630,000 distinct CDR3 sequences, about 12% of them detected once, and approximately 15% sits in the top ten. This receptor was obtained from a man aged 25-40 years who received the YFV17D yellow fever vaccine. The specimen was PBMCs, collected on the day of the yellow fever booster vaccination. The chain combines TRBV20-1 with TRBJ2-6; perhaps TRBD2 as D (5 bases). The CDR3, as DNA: TGCAGTGCTCCCACCGGAGGAGCATCAACTACTGGGGCCAACGTCCTGACTTTC. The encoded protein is CSAPTGGASTTGANVLTF.